The 15 T cell receptor beta chains below were found in one sample sequenced in a study of blood T cell repertoires in COVID-19. Libraries were prepared by immunoSEQ multiplex PCR; TCRdb keeps only in-frame clonotypes and omits some of them. The sample has nearly 250,000 clones, 85% to 90% seen once; the top ten hold about 0.95%. The sample comprised PBMCs or T cells enriched from blood (not recorded which). Receptor source: a man aged 50 or older who had been exposed to COVID-19.

CDR3 residues: CASRTTGSTDTQYF. The CDR3 coding sequence is TGTGCCAGCCGTACGACAGGGAGCACAGATACGCAGTATTTT. This chain joins TRBV19 and TRBJ2-3; 7 nucleotides match TRBD1. The germline gives CDR1 LNHDA, CDR2 SQIVND (reference sequence). The V and J ends lost 9 bases and 0 bases, in that order; junction bases with no gene match: 6. The CDR3 covers 14 residues.

This clone was found once. The chain is built from TRBV27 and TRBJ2-1; D is perhaps TRBD1 (5 bases). V was clipped by 6 bases and J by 4 bases, with 10 bases between them. The CDR3 contains 13 residues. From germline, CDR1 is MNHEY and CDR2 SMNVEV (reference sequence). The CDR3 nucleotides are TGTGCCAGCAGGAGGACAAGTTACAATGAGCAGTTCTTC. Encoded protein: CASRRTSYNEQFF.

This clone was observed a few times. The chain is built from TRBV19 and TRBJ1-5; D not resolved. CDR3 length: 12 amino acids. The germline V gene encodes CDR1 LNHDA and CDR2 SQIVND (reference sequence). Trimming removed 5 bases from V and 3 bases from J, with 5 bases in between. In DNA form, the CDR3 reads TGTGCCAGTAGTCCGTTCAATCAGCCCCAGCATTTT. It translates to CASSPFNQPQHF.

This sequence joins TRBV28 and TRBJ1-2; 9 bases map to TRBD1. Unmatched junction bases numbered 7, after V lost 4 bases and J lost 4 bases. There are 15 residues in the CDR3. Germline loops: CDR1 MDHEN, CDR2 SYDVKM. The CDR3 spells CASSSQQGALYGYTF. In nucleotides, the CDR3 is TGTGCCAGCAGTTCCCAACAGGGGGCCCTCTATGGCTACACCTTC.

V usage is TRBV13 and J usage is TRBJ2-1; D unresolved. The germline V and J ends were trimmed by 5 bases and 7 bases, with 18 bases remaining between them. CDR1 is PRHDT and CDR2 is FYEKMQ in the germline V gene (reference sequence). CDR3 length equals 15 residues. The CDR3 DNA reads TGTGCCAGCAGCCCCCGCCGAGCGCCCCAAAATGAGCAGTTCTTC. Translated: CASSPRRAPQNEQFF.

The chain has TRBV18 and TRBJ1-1; 9 bases match TRBD1. CDR3 length equals 16 residues. The germline gives CDR1 KGHSH, CDR2 LQKENI. With 3 bases clipped from V and 4 bases from J, the junction kept 9 bases outside the gene matches. CDR3 sequence (DNA): TGTGCCAGCTCACCGAGGACAGGGGAGGTGAGCACTGAAGCTTTCTTT. It is translated as CASSPRTGEVSTEAFF.

The gene calls are TRBV25-1 and TRBJ1-1, with a tentative D call TRBD1 (5 bases). Germline V gene sequence: CDR1 MGHDK, CDR2 SYGVNS. Trimming stripped 5 bases from V and 5 bases from J, with 15 bases between. The CDR3 runs to 14 residues. In DNA, the CDR3 is TGTGCCAGCAGTCCCACCCCGGGGGGAACTGAAGCTTTCTTT. Its protein is CASSPTPGGTEAFF.

The sample holds many counts of this clone. This chain links TRBV11-2 with TRBJ2-5; possibly TRBD2 for D (6 bases). V lost 0 bases, J lost 4 bases, and 9 bases lay in between. The CDR3 sequence is 14 residues long. In germline, CDR1 is SGHAT, CDR2 FQNNGV. CDR3: CASSLEGGGETQYF. CDR3 nucleotides: TGTGCCAGCAGCTTAGAGGGGGGAGGAGAGACCCAGTACTTC.

This clone has just one count. V and J are TRBV5-8 and TRBJ1-1; D possibly corresponds to TRBD1 (6 bases). Germline V CDR1 and CDR2: SGHTS, YDEGEE. V was clipped by 0 bases and J by 8 bases, with 17 bases between them. The CDR3 has 15 residues. The CDR3 region is CASSLVPDRPKEAFF. CDR3 bases: TGTGCCAGCAGCTTGGTTCCCGACAGGCCTAAAGAAGCTTTCTTT.

The chain joins TRBV9 to TRBJ2-1; 16 nucleotides align to TRBD2. The CDR3 sequence is 20 residues long. V dropped 4 bases and J dropped 3; count of bases not matched to a gene: 13. Germline CDR1 reads SGDLS; CDR2 reads YYNGEE. Here the CDR3 reads CASSLGKGTSGREYYNEQFF. The CDR3 DNA sequence: TGTGCCAGCAGCCTCGGAAAGGGGACTAGCGGGAGGGAGTACTACAATGAGCAGTTCTTC.

The gene calls are TRBV18 and TRBJ1-1, with 7 bases fitting TRBD1. Trimming took 4 bases from V and 4 from J; bases not matched to a gene: 6. Germline lookup yields CDR1 KGHSH and CDR2 LQKENI. CDR3 length: 14 amino acids. In DNA, the CDR3 is TGTGCCAGCTCACAACAGGGGTTTCGCACTGAAGCTTTCTTT. Translation: CASSQQGFRTEAFF.

The chain carries TRBV7-2 and TRBJ1-2; TRBD1 aligns across 8 bases. Trimming took 5 bases from V and 8 from J; bases not matched to a gene: 7. This CDR3 has 13 residues. The germline V gene has CDR1 SGHTA and CDR2 FQGNSA. The CDR3 DNA reads TGTGCCAGCAGCCAAGGACAGGGAAGGGGCTACACCTTC. Translation: CASSQGQGRGYTF.

This sequence joins TRBV12-5 and TRBJ1-1, with D perhaps TRBD1 (6 bases). V was clipped by 1 base and J by 5 bases, with 11 bases between them. Germline-derived CDR1 and CDR2 are LGHNT and FRNRAP. CDR3 size: 14 residues. The CDR3 nucleotides read TGTGCTAGTGGTTTGGGACCTCAGGGGACTGAAGCTTTCTTT. This sequence encodes CASGLGPQGTEAFF.

This chain uses TRBV7-2 with TRBJ1-2; possible D gene TRBD1, 6 bases. The germline V and J ends were trimmed by 1 base and 12 bases, with 12 bases remaining between them. The CDR3 length is 12 residues. Germline lookup yields CDR1 SGHTA and CDR2 FQGNSA. This chain's CDR3 is CASSLDRVSHTF. CDR3 bases: TGTGCCAGCAGCTTAGACAGGGTCTCCCACACCTTC.

The rearrangement uses TRBV7-9 and TRBJ1-2; D gene uncertain. V gave up 1 base and J gave up 2 bases, with 8 bases separating them. The length of the CDR3 is 14 residues. Germline V gene sequence: CDR1 SEHNR, CDR2 FQNEAQ (reference sequence). CDR3: CASSLGQMNYGYTF. CDR3 DNA: TGTGCCAGCAGCTTAGGGCAGATGAACTATGGCTACACCTTC.